The 30 T cell receptor beta chains reported below all come from one sample, sequenced in a study of Ad26.COV2.S vaccination and SARS-CoV-2 variants. Treatment indicated: some 20 received Ad26.COV2.S at low or high dose, single or two shots; about 5 received placebo; per-sample allocation not given. The study sampled participants on day 63 after the first vaccine or placebo injection. Data came from immunoSEQ multiplex PCR; TCRdb stores just in-frame clones and leaves some out. Counted here are some 350,000 clones, about 85% occurring once; the ten biggest clones make up 3.3%. The specimen was peripheral blood, collected in a trial of Ad26.COV2.S vaccine versus placebo. These TCRs come from a person between 18 and 65 years old who received the Ad26.COV2.S COVID-19 vaccine or a placebo.

This chain links TRBV11-2 with TRBJ2-7; 14 positions agree with TRBD2. Germline CDR1 SGHAT, CDR2 FQNNGV. The CDR3 totals 15 residues. With V trimmed by 5 bases and J by 6 bases, 6 bases remained unmatched. CDR3 region: CASSVGLAGVGEQYF. CDR3 sequence (DNA): TGTGCCAGCAGCGTGGGACTAGCGGGAGTAGGCGAGCAGTACTTC.

Concerning this clone: Its ends do not fully match the called genes, so a read error is possible. The CDR3 DNA follows: TGTGCTAGCAGCTCTGACCCCATGAGCACAGATACGCAGTATTTT. Protein: CASSSDPMSTDTQYF. The chain employs TRBV7-7 and TRBJ2-3; D remains ambiguous. Germline values: CDR1 SSHAT, CDR2 FNYEAQ (reference sequence). CDR3 length equals 15 residues.

This clone appeared once. The sample contains more than one DNA sequence encoding this CDR3. This sequence joins TRBV7-2 and TRBJ2-7; maybe TRBD1 (5 bases). The V and J ends lost 2 bases and 2 bases respectively, with 13 bases between them. Looked up from germline, CDR1 is SGHTA and CDR2 is FQGNSA. CDR3 size: 15 residues. CDR3 coding DNA: TGTGCCAGCAGCTTAACCGCCGGACAAACCTACGAGCAGTACTTC. Its translation: CASSLTAGQTYEQYF.

In this sample, this clone turned up once. The chain links TRBV19 to TRBJ2-7; 8 bases are a match to TRBD1. This CDR3 spans 17 amino acids. J was trimmed by 3 bases and V by 1 base; bases with no gene match: 11. Per the germline V gene, CDR1 is LNHDA and CDR2 is SQIVND (reference sequence). CDR3 DNA sequence: TGTGCCAGTAGTATAGGTCCTTCCGCGGGACAGGTCTACGAGCAGTACTTC. Residues: CASSIGPSAGQVYEQYF. Complete variable domain (other parts from reference TRBV19 and TRBJ2-7): DGGITQSPKYLFRKEGQNVTLSCEQNLNHDAMYWYRQDPGQGLRLIYYSQIVNDFQKGDIAEGYSVSREKKESFPLTVTSAQKNPTAFYLCASSIGPSAGQVYEQYFGPGTRLTVT.

The rearrangement links TRBV7-2 to TRBJ2-1; 7 bases align to TRBD2. Germline trimming cut 0 bases from V and 5 bases from J; bases unmatched to any gene: 4. The CDR3 sequence is 15 residues long. Germline CDR1 SGHTA, CDR2 FQGNSA. The CDR3 sequence is CASSLAKLANNEQFF. The CDR3 DNA sequence: TGTGCCAGCAGCTTAGCGAAACTAGCGAACAATGAGCAGTTCTTC.

This chain links TRBV5-1 with TRBJ2-3; a weak D match, TRBD2 (6 bases). Trimming removed 0 bases at V and 1 base at J, with 12 bases between. Germline V gene lookup returns CDR1 SGHRS and CDR2 YFSETQ. This CDR3 is 16 amino acids long. The CDR3 here is CASSLVAGLRTDTQYF. In DNA, the CDR3 is TGCGCCAGCAGCTTGGTGGCGGGATTGCGCACAGATACGCAGTATTTT.

The chain joins TRBV6-4 to TRBJ2-3; 14 bases are shared with TRBD2. The CDR3 runs 16 residues. CDR1 is MRHNA, CDR2 SNTAGT, per germline. After removal of 5 bases from V and 8 bases from J, the junction contained 9 bases not matched to a gene. The CDR3 DNA sequence: TGTGCCAGCAGTCGGACTAGCGGGAGGACCCCTGGTACGCAGTATTTT. Protein product: CASSRTSGRTPGTQYF.

The chain couples TRBV5-4 to TRBJ2-1; TRBD2 matches 9 bases. The CDR3 length is 15 residues. Trimming removed 2 bases from V and 3 bases from J; junction bases left unmatched: 3. The germline V gene has CDR1 SGHNT and CDR2 YYREEE (reference sequence). The CDR3 sequence: CASSFRLADYNEQFF. CDR3 DNA: TGTGCCAGCAGCTTTAGACTAGCGGACTACAATGAGCAGTTCTTC. The whole variable domain, remainder taken from reference TRBV5-4 and TRBJ2-1, is ETGVTQSPTHLIKTRGQQVTLRCSSQSGHNTVSWYQQALGQGPQFIFQYYREEENGRGNFPPRFSGLQFPNYSSELNVNALELDDSALYLCASSFRLADYNEQFFGPGTRLTVL.

The V gene is TRBV27, the J gene TRBJ2-3; D unclear. The V and J ends lost 5 bases and 2 bases respectively, with 2 bases between them. Germline V gene lookup returns CDR1 MNHEY and CDR2 SMNVEV (reference sequence). The CDR3 is made up of 11 amino acids. The DNA of the CDR3 is TGTGCCAGCAGTCACACAGATACGCAGTATTTT. Translation: CASSHTDTQYF.

CDR3 region: CSASDQSIAKNIQYF. CDR3 in DNA: TGCAGTGCTAGTGACCAGAGCATAGCCAAAAACATTCAGTACTTC. The V and J genes are TRBV20-1 and TRBJ2-4; no firm D call. The V end was cut by 3 bases, the J end by 0 bases, with 12 bases between. This CDR3 is 15 amino acids long. Germline CDR1 reads DFQATT; CDR2 reads SNEGSKA (reference sequence).

This sequence joins TRBV19 and TRBJ2-1; 9 bases fit TRBD2. V gave up 5 bases and J gave up 7 bases; unmatched junction bases: 6. CDR1 is LNHDA and CDR2 is SQIVND in the germline V gene (reference sequence). The CDR3 is 14 residues long. Written as DNA, the CDR3 is TGTGCCAGTAGTGTTTCTAGCGGGAATAATGAGCAGTTCTTC. Translation gives CASSVSSGNNEQFF.

Notes on this clone: In the same sample, other DNA sequences code for this CDR3. The chain couples TRBV5-4 to TRBJ2-1; no clear D gene. The CDR3 is made up of 11 amino acids. In germline, CDR1 is SGHNT, CDR2 YYREEE (reference sequence). The V gene lost 4 bases and the J gene lost 9 bases, with 8 bases spanning the gap. CDR3 in amino acids: CASSLRGEQFF. CDR3 sequence (DNA): TGTGCCAGCAGCCTCCGTGGTGAGCAGTTCTTC.

With regard to this clone: Distinct nucleotide sequences in the sample also encode this CDR3. The chain couples TRBV5-1 to TRBJ1-3, with D unclear. CDR3 size: 14 residues. The germline gives CDR1 SGHRS, CDR2 YFSETQ. V lost 0 bases to trimming and J lost 4 bases, with 8 bases between them. CDR3 region: CASSLAGIGNTIYF. The CDR3 nucleotides read TGCGCCAGCAGCTTGGCGGGGATCGGAAACACCATATATTTT.

V gene TRBV7-6 combines with J gene TRBJ2-1, with TRBD2 identical over 11 bases. This CDR3 has 21 residues. The junction had 16 bases not matched to a gene; V was cut back by 3 bases and J by 0 bases. CDR1 and CDR2 (germline): SGHVS, FNYEAQ. The CDR3 reads CASSFPRGGSGGVGSYNEQFF. The CDR3 DNA reads as TGTGCCAGCAGCTTCCCCCGGGGGGGTAGCGGGGGGGTAGGCTCCTACAATGAGCAGTTCTTC.

The V call is TRBV5-5, the J call TRBJ2-7, with D hard to call. V shed 0 bases and J shed 0 bases, with 7 bases lying between them. CDR3 length equals 14 residues. CDR1 is SGHKS, CDR2 YYEKEE, per germline (reference sequence). CDR3 region: CASSLGGSSYEQYF. CDR3 bases: TGTGCCAGCAGCTTGGGCGGAAGCTCCTACGAGCAGTACTTC.

The gene calls are TRBV7-6 and TRBJ1-3; D not resolved. The germline V gene has CDR1 SGHVS and CDR2 FNYEAQ. V was clipped by 0 bases and J by 1 base, with 4 bases between them. The CDR3 is 14 residues long. The CDR3 region is CASSLAGSGNTIYF. CDR3 DNA: TGTGCCAGCAGCTTAGCAGGGTCTGGAAACACCATATATTTT.

The gene calls are TRBV7-9 and TRBJ1-4; D remains unclear. Germline CDR1 SEHNR, CDR2 FQNEAQ (reference sequence). The CDR3 is 16 amino acids. Trimming stripped 5 bases from V and 8 bases from J, with 21 bases between. CDR3 nucleotides: TGTGCCAGCAGCCCCCACCGAGGGAGTGGGTACGAAAAACTGTTTTTT. It is translated as CASSPHRGSGYEKLFF. Full variable domain (rest looked up from reference TRBV7-9 and TRBJ1-4): DTGVSQNPRHKITKRGQNVTFRCDPISEHNRLYWYRQTLGQGPEFLTYFQNEAQLEKSRLLSDRFSAERPKGSFSTLEIQRTEQGDSAMYLCASSPHRGSGYEKLFFGSGTQLSVL.

This rearrangement joins TRBV6-5 to TRBJ1-5; no firm D call. Between the trimmed V and J ends, which lost 6 bases and 4 bases, there was a span of 7 bases. This CDR3 comprises 12 residues. CDR1 is MNHEY and CDR2 is SVGAGI in the germline V gene. The CDR3 loop is CASSGLNQPQHF. Here the CDR3 DNA reads TGTGCCAGCAGCGGATTAAATCAGCCCCAGCATTTT.

This clone was recorded once. V and J are TRBV13 and TRBJ1-2; TRBD1 might be the D (5 bases). This CDR3 is 15 amino acids long. V was shortened by 6 bases and J by 2 bases, with 16 bases between the two germline ends. In germline, CDR1 is PRHDT, CDR2 FYEKMQ (reference sequence). CDR3 amino acids: CASSQGRGGNYGYTF. The DNA of the CDR3 is TGTGCCAGCAGTCAAGGGCGGGGGGGAAACTATGGCTACACCTTC.

The CDR3 DNA reads as TGCGCCAGCAGCCAAGATTGGGGGGCTGTTGAGCAGTTCTTC. Amino acid sequence: CASSQDWGAVEQFF. The chain carries TRBV4-3 and TRBJ2-1; D may correspond to TRBD1 or TRBD2 (6 bases each). Germline V lookup: CDR1 LGHNA, CDR2 YSLEER. Trimming left V 0 bases short and J 9 bases short, with 12 bases between. The CDR3 extends over 14 amino acids.

This clone was found many times. The chain recombines TRBV5-5 with TRBJ2-1; D gene ambiguous. CDR3 length equals 13 residues. In germline, CDR1 is SGHKS, CDR2 YYEKEE (reference sequence). Trimming shortened V by 0 bases and J by 9 bases, and 10 bases separated the two germline ends. CDR3 protein: CASSLDRWSEQFF. Here the CDR3 DNA reads TGTGCCAGCAGCTTGGACAGATGGAGTGAGCAGTTCTTC.

V usage is TRBV7-9 and J usage is TRBJ2-7; TRBD1 agrees at 7 bases. Germline CDR1 and CDR2: SEHNR and FQNEAQ (reference sequence). The length of the CDR3 is 15 residues. The J segment lost 1 base and the V segment lost 5 bases, leaving 8 bases of the junction unmatched. CDR3 loop: CASSAQGIGSYEQYF. The DNA for the CDR3 is TGTGCCAGCAGCGCACAGGGGATCGGTTCCTACGAGCAGTACTTC.

The chain uses TRBV18 and TRBJ2-5; a possible D gene is TRBD1 (5 bases). Trimming pared 1 base from V and 4 bases from J, leaving 13 bases between. Germline V lookup: CDR1 KGHSH, CDR2 LQKENI. This CDR3 comprises 15 residues. As DNA, the CDR3 is TGTGCCAGCTCACCACTAGGGGCGCGAGGAGAGACCCAGTACTTC. It yields the protein CASSPLGARGETQYF.

The chain employs TRBV4-1 and TRBJ2-6; D uncertain. V dropped 0 bases and J dropped 0 bases, with 9 bases sitting between them. CDR3 length: 17 amino acids. Germline CDR1 reads MGHRA; CDR2 reads YSYEKL. The CDR3, as DNA: TGCGCCAGCAGCCAAGAAAAGATCCTCTCTGGGGCCAACGTCCTGACTTTC. This gives the protein CASSQEKILSGANVLTF.

V usage is TRBV28 and J usage is TRBJ2-3, with D possibly being TRBD2 (6 bases). Deletions cut 5 bases from V and 1 base from J, with 28 bases between. CDR1 and CDR2 (germline): MDHEN, SYDVKM. The CDR3 sequence is 20 residues long. CDR3 in amino acids: CASSGAGYGSWGNGTDTQYF. CDR3 DNA sequence: TGTGCCAGCAGTGGCGCCGGATACGGGAGCTGGGGCAATGGCACAGATACGCAGTATTTT. Based on the CDR3 plus reference TRBV28 and TRBJ2-3, the full variable domain is DVKVTQSSRYLVKRTGEKVFLECVQDMDHENMFWYRQDPGLGLRLIYFSYDVKMKEKGDIPEGYSVSREKKERFSLILESASTNQTSMYLCASSGAGYGSWGNGTDTQYFGPGTRLTVL.

This clone was detected a few times. The CDR3 nucleotides are TGCGCCAGCAGCCGATCCCATTTTGGGGGATCGAACACCGGGGAGCTGTTTTTT. Protein product: CASSRSHFGGSNTGELFF. The chain joins TRBV5-1 to TRBJ2-2, with D perhaps TRBD1 or TRBD2 (5 bases each). Germline CDR1 is SGHRS and CDR2 is YFSETQ. The CDR3 sequence is 18 residues long. V was shortened by 4 bases and J by 0 bases, with 19 bases between the two germline ends.

The chain combines TRBV5-1 with TRBJ1-5, with D possibly matching TRBD1 (6 bases). Germline loops: CDR1 SGHRS, CDR2 YFSETQ. Trimming shortened V by 5 bases and J by 4 bases, and 16 bases separated the two germline ends. The CDR3 extends over 15 amino acids. DNA of the CDR3: TGCGCCAGCAGTTTGCAGGGGTTTGATAATCAGCCCCAGCATTTT. Its translation is CASSLQGFDNQPQHF.

The chain has TRBV5-5 and TRBJ2-4, with TRBD2 matching 13 bases. CDR1 and CDR2 from the germline V gene are SGHKS and YYEKEE (reference sequence). The CDR3 runs 19 residues. V shed 1 base, J shed 0 bases, and the junction held 7 bases outside the gene matches. CDR3 bases: TGTGCCAGCAGCTTGTTCGGGACTAGCGGGGAACTAGCCAAAAACATTCAGTACTTC. Protein product: CASSLFGTSGELAKNIQYF.

The chain joins TRBV19 to TRBJ2-1; D is possibly TRBD2 (6 bases). The CDR3 has 16 residues. Trimming pared 7 bases from V and 0 bases from J, leaving 16 bases between. Germline CDR1 LNHDA, CDR2 SQIVND (reference sequence). CDR3 sequence reads: CASNLGGPYSYNEQFF. The CDR3 nucleotides read TGTGCCAGTAATCTCGGGGGTCCCTACTCCTACAATGAGCAGTTCTTC.

Only one count was recorded for this clone. The chain couples TRBV9 to TRBJ1-1; D gene unclear. The CDR3 covers 18 residues. With 3 bases removed from V and 0 bases from J, the gap between germline ends came to 21 bases. The germline CDR1 and CDR2 sequences are SGDLS and YYNGEE. The CDR3 DNA sequence: TGTGCCAGCAGCGGCCGCGGTGGCGGGGAGGTGGTGAACACTGAAGCTTTCTTT. Residues: CASSGRGGGEVVNTEAFF.